Listed here are 6 T cell receptor beta chains from one sample, sequenced in a study of Ad26.COV2.S vaccination and SARS-CoV-2 variants (dated by TCRdb to the early 2020s). In light of the paper, this sample's treatment or condition label describes: roughly 19 received Ad26.COV2.S at low or high dose, single or two shots; about five received placebo; per-sample allocation not given. For vaccine and placebo recipients, the sequenced repertoires came from samples collected on day 63 after the first injection. Library prep was done by the immunoSEQ multiplex PCR assay. The table comes from immuneACCESS by way of TCRdb, which keeps in-frame sequences with V and J called. Part of the clones is missing from these tables; in studies checked, under half for an unresolved V gene and the rest for unknown reasons. For this sample the table gives some 500,000 clones, of which roughly 89% were detected only once. 2% to 3% of the sample rests with the top ten.

The sequencing used peripheral blood, collected in a trial of Ad26.COV2.S vaccine versus placebo. Receptors originate from a person aged 18-65 years who received the Ad26.COV2.S COVID-19 vaccine or a placebo.

The chain couples TRBV19 to TRBJ2-1; 7 bases are a match to TRBD1. This CDR3 spans 17 amino acids. Trimming at V came to 3 bases and at J to 5 bases, leaving 13 bases not matched to a gene. Germline V gene data show CDR1 as LNHDA and CDR2 as SQIVND (reference sequence). CDR3 protein: CASSIRTGIFLDNEQFF. The CDR3 DNA reads TGTGCCAGTAGTATTCGGACAGGCATTTTCCTCGACAATGAGCAGTTCTTC. The complete variable domain, with remaining parts taken from reference TRBV19 and TRBJ2-1, reads DGGITQSPKYLFRKEGQNVTLSCEQNLNHDAMYWYRQDPGQGLRLIYYSQIVNDFQKGDIAEGYSVSREKKESFPLTVTSAQKNPTAFYLCASSIRTGIFLDNEQFFGPGTRLTVL.

The rearrangement links TRBV10-3 to TRBJ2-1; 8 bases match TRBD2. Germline CDR1 and CDR2: ENHRY and SYGVKD. With V trimmed by 8 bases and J by 3 bases, 6 bases remained unmatched. This CDR3 has 14 amino acids. CDR3 loop: CAIGGLAGYNEQFF. The DNA for the CDR3 is TGTGCCATCGGGGGGCTAGCGGGCTACAATGAGCAGTTCTTC.

The chain joins TRBV15 to TRBJ1-5; D ambiguous. CDR3 length: 19 residues. Germline V gene sequence: CDR1 LNHNV, CDR2 YYDKDF (reference sequence). V was cut by 0 bases and J by 0 bases, with 18 bases left in between. The CDR3 protein is CATSRDRAGGRYSNQPQHF. Here the CDR3 DNA reads TGTGCCACCAGCAGAGATCGAGCCGGTGGGAGATATAGCAATCAGCCCCAGCATTTT.

This chain connects TRBV25-1 to TRBJ2-5; D is undetermined. CDR1 and CDR2 (germline): MGHDK, SYGVNS. This CDR3 is 14 amino acids long. V shed 3 bases and J shed 4 bases, with 12 bases lying between them. CDR3 sequence (DNA): TGTGCCAGCAGTGATATCCACTACGGAGAGACCCAGTACTTC. Translated: CASSDIHYGETQYF.

The chain employs TRBV18 and TRBJ2-5; 10 positions match TRBD1. CDR1 and CDR2 from the germline V gene are KGHSH and LQKENI. V gave up 0 bases and J gave up 9 bases; unmatched junction bases: 19. The CDR3 has 19 residues. As DNA, the CDR3 is TGTGCCAGCTCACCACCGCCATTTCAGACCAACCGGGACAGGGGTGCCCAGTACTTC. It yields the protein CASSPPPFQTNRDRGAQYF.

The CDR3 DNA is TGTGCCAGCAGCCAGATCAGGAGCTCCTACAATGAGCAGTTCTTC. Protein: CASSQIRSSYNEQFF. V and J are TRBV7-6 and TRBJ2-1; D not resolved. The V end was cut by 5 bases, the J end by 0 bases, with 11 bases between. CDR1 and CDR2 (germline): SGHVS, FNYEAQ. The CDR3 consists of 15 residues.